The 32 T cell receptor beta chains below come from one sample, sequenced in a study of identical twins. Using its own MiXCR run on the 5' RACE reads, TCRdb lists one record per CDR3 protein. The sample includes approximately 220,000 distinct CDR3 sequences, 7.5% of them seen just once. This sample also belongs to another study, concerning yellow fever vaccine responses in identical twins.

Input material: CD8+ T cells sorted from blood. The receptor set was obtained from a woman aged 18-29 years in good health.

The chain employs TRBV7-9 and TRBJ2-4; D not certain. V shed 3 bases and J shed 2 bases, with 2 bases lying between them. In germline, CDR1 is SEHNR, CDR2 FQNEAQ (reference sequence). This CDR3 is 12 amino acids long. CDR3: CASSFTKNIQYF. CDR3 nucleotides: TGTGCCAGCAGCTTCACCAAAAACATTCAGTACTTC. The entire variable domain, with the rest obtained from reference TRBV7-9 and TRBJ2-4, is as follows: DTGVSQNPRHKITKRGQNVTFRCDPISEHNRLYWYRQTLGQGPEFLTYFQNEAQLEKSRLLSDRFSAERPKGSFSTLEIQRTEQGDSAMYLCASSFTKNIQYFGAGTRLSVL.

This chain links TRBV6-5 with TRBJ2-1; 8 positions match TRBD1. CDR1 MNHEY and CDR2 SVGAGI come from the germline V gene. The CDR3 consists of 17 residues. V trimming: 0 bases; J trimming: 2 bases; junction bases outside the gene matches: 6. The CDR3 DNA follows: TGTGCCAGCAGTTACTCGGGCAGGGGGCAGGCCTACAATGAGCAGTTCTTC. This gives the protein CASSYSGRGQAYNEQFF.

This sequence joins TRBV20-1 and TRBJ2-7, with D hard to call. The CDR3 contains 12 residues. Looked up from germline, CDR1 is DFQATT and CDR2 is SNEGSKA (reference sequence). Between the trimmed V and J ends, which lost 3 bases and 3 bases, there was a span of 9 bases. CDR3 sequence reads: CSARDLSYEQYF. The CDR3 DNA sequence: TGCAGTGCTAGGGACCTCAGCTACGAGCAGTACTTC.

The chain recombines TRBV4-1 with TRBJ1-2, with D perhaps TRBD1 (6 bases). V was shortened by 4 bases and J by 3 bases, with 15 bases between the two germline ends. The CDR3 spans 15 residues. The germline V gene has CDR1 MGHRA and CDR2 YSYEKL. CDR3 loop: CASSLLPTGDYGYTF. DNA for the CDR3: TGCGCCAGCAGCCTCCTCCCGACAGGCGACTATGGCTACACCTTC.

This clonotype was counted many times. This rearrangement joins TRBV6-1 to TRBJ1-4; TRBD1 matches at 8 bases. This CDR3 region has 15 residues. V lost 4 bases to trimming and J lost 4 bases; unmatched junction nucleotides: 5. Per germline, CDR1 MNHNS and CDR2 SASEGT. The CDR3 nucleotides are TGTGCCAGCAGTGGGGGGACAGGCGGTAATGAAAAACTGTTTTTT. Protein product: CASSGGTGGNEKLFF.

The J gene is TRBJ2-6, the V gene TRBV13; D remains ambiguous. CDR1 is PRHDT and CDR2 is FYEKMQ in the germline V gene (reference sequence). Trimming pared 4 bases from V and 0 bases from J, leaving 7 bases between. CDR3 length: 15 residues. The DNA of the CDR3 is TGTGCCAGCAGCTCCGCGAACTCTGGGGCCAACGTCCTGACTTTC. Translated, it gives CASSSANSGANVLTF.

At least ten counts were recorded for this clonotype. The V call is TRBV24-1, the J call TRBJ2-2; no definite D call. CDR1 and CDR2 (germline): KGHDR, SFDVKD. The germline V and J ends were trimmed by 12 bases and 7 bases, with 17 bases remaining between them. The CDR3 extends over 13 amino acids. CDR3 sequence (DNA): TGTGCCGTTGTTGGGCCAAACGGCGGGGAGCTGTTTTTT. The encoded protein is CAVVGPNGGELFF.

This clonotype was seen only a few times. The chain couples TRBV28 to TRBJ2-5; no clear D gene. Germline V gene data show CDR1 as MDHEN and CDR2 as SYDVKM. The CDR3 loop spans 11 amino acids. Trimming shortened V by 3 bases and J by 5 bases, and 4 bases separated the two germline ends. The CDR3 protein is CASSFVETQYF. The CDR3 bases are TGTGCCAGCAGTTTTGTTGAGACCCAGTACTTC. Full variable domain (missing parts from reference TRBV28 and TRBJ2-5): DVKVTQSSRYLVKRTGEKVFLECVQDMDHENMFWYRQDPGLGLRLIYFSYDVKMKEKGDIPEGYSVSREKKERFSLILESASTNQTSMYLCASSFVETQYFGPGTRLLVL.

In its sample, this clonotype was seen many times. The chain joins TRBV4-1 to TRBJ1-2; possible D gene TRBD1, 5 bases. The V end lost 6 bases, the J end lost 7 bases, and 15 bases lay between the germline ends. The CDR3 spans 13 residues. The germline CDR1 and CDR2 sequences are MGHRA and YSYEKL. The CDR3 sequence: CASSWGAGFGYTF. As DNA, the CDR3 is TGCGCCAGCAGTTGGGGCGCGGGGTTTGGCTACACCTTC.

This clonotype was seen only a few times. This sequence joins TRBV5-1 and TRBJ2-1; 10 bases agree with TRBD2. CDR1 SGHRS and CDR2 YFSETQ come from the germline V gene. V dropped 0 bases and J dropped 8; count of bases not matched to a gene: 5. The length of the CDR3 is 15 residues. Here the CDR3 DNA reads TGCGCCAGCAGCTTGGAGTCTAGCGGGAGCTATGAGCAGTTCTTC. Protein product: CASSLESSGSYEQFF.

The chain uses TRBV5-1 and TRBJ2-3; 8 bases align to TRBD1. Germline CDR1 SGHRS, CDR2 YFSETQ. The length of the CDR3 is 15 residues. V shed 3 bases, J shed 5 bases, and the junction held 8 bases outside the gene matches. The CDR3 bases are TGCGCCAGCAGCTCCGGACAGGGAGGTCAAGATACGCAGTATTTT. Translated: CASSSGQGGQDTQYF.

V is TRBV21-1 and J is TRBJ2-5; the tabulated D call, TRBD2, remains unverified against the DNA. TRBV21-1 is a pseudogene locus. The CDR3 runs to 16 residues. The CDR3 spells CASSKTSGDPQETQYF. CDR3 in DNA: TGTGCCAGCAGCAAGACTAGCGGAGACCCCCAAGAGACCCAGTACTTC.

This clonotype was picked up many times. This sequence joins TRBV6-1 and TRBJ2-3, with D possibly TRBD2 on 5 matching bases. The CDR3 sequence is 13 residues long. V shed 6 bases and J shed 5 bases, with 12 bases lying between them. Germline lookup yields CDR1 MNHNS and CDR2 SASEGT. The CDR3 is CASSLNREDTQYF. CDR3 sequence (DNA): TGTGCCAGCAGCCTAAACCGGGAAGATACGCAGTATTTT.

This clonotype was observed at least ten times. The chain is built from TRBV5-5 and TRBJ2-7, with 9 bases matching TRBD1. The V gene's germline CDR1 is SGHKS and CDR2 YYEKEE (reference sequence). This CDR3 contains 14 residues. The V segment lost 3 bases and the J segment 3 bases; nucleotides outside the gene matches: 4. The CDR3 region is CASSYRDRDYEQYF. The CDR3 DNA reads as TGTGCCAGCAGCTACCGGGACAGGGACTACGAGCAGTACTTC.

The gene calls are TRBV6-5 and TRBJ2-1; TRBD2 matches 12 bases. This CDR3 has 16 amino acids. The germline V gene encodes CDR1 MNHEY and CDR2 SVGAGI. V shed 0 bases and J 10 bases; nucleotides not matched to a gene: 7. CDR3 nucleotide sequence: TGTGCCAGCAGTTACTCGACTAGCGGGAGATTGGACGAGCAGTTCTTC. Protein: CASSYSTSGRLDEQFF.

This clonotype appeared a few times. V and J are TRBV4-1 and TRBJ2-1; TRBD2 matches at 9 bases. Germline trimming cut 1 base from V and 8 bases from J; bases unmatched to any gene: 9. Looked up from germline, CDR1 is MGHRA and CDR2 is YSYEKL. The CDR3 spans 16 residues. CDR3 in DNA: TGCGCCAGCAGCCAAGTGGGCGGGAGGGCCTTGGATGAGCAGTTCTTC. Translated: CASSQVGGRALDEQFF.

This clonotype was observed many times. This chain uses TRBV27 with TRBJ1-5; 9 bases line up with TRBD1. Germline V gene data show CDR1 as MNHEY and CDR2 as SMNVEV (reference sequence). V dropped 6 bases and J dropped 6; count of bases not matched to a gene: 6. The CDR3 is made up of 14 amino acids. The CDR3 protein is CASSYTGGGQPQHF. DNA of the CDR3: TGTGCCAGCAGCTACACAGGGGGCGGTCAGCCCCAGCATTTT.

The rearrangement uses TRBV2 and TRBJ2-1, with 7 bases lining up with TRBD2. Germline V lookup: CDR1 SNHLY, CDR2 FYNNEI. The CDR3 contains 16 residues. The V and J ends lost 5 bases and 2 bases, in that order; junction bases with no gene match: 9. DNA of the CDR3: TGTGCCAGCAGTTTTCCGGGACTACCGACCTACAATGAGCAGTTCTTC. Amino acids: CASSFPGLPTYNEQFF.

This clonotype came up a few times. This rearrangement joins TRBV25-1 to TRBJ2-2; D might be TRBD2 (5 bases). V was trimmed by 6 bases and J by 5 bases, leaving 13 bases between them. The CDR3 contains 14 residues. Germline loops: CDR1 MGHDK, CDR2 SYGVNS. The DNA of the CDR3 is TGTGCCAGCAGGGCTGACCCGGGGACCGGGGAGCTGTTTTTT. As protein: CASRADPGTGELFF.

In this sample, this clonotype turned up a few times. This chain uses TRBV25-1 with TRBJ2-1; tentative D call: TRBD1 (6 bases). This CDR3 is 17 amino acids long. Trimming stripped 0 bases from V and 6 bases from J, with 18 bases between. Germline V CDR1 and CDR2: MGHDK, SYGVNS. This chain's CDR3 is CASSEYNLPARGNEQFF. The CDR3 DNA follows: TGTGCCAGCAGTGAATATAACCTCCCAGCCAGGGGCAATGAGCAGTTCTTC.

This chain connects TRBV4-1 to TRBJ1-4, with no clear D. This CDR3 has 15 amino acids. Per germline, CDR1 MGHRA and CDR2 YSYEKL. The germline V and J ends were trimmed by 4 bases and 3 bases, with 12 bases remaining between them. CDR3 amino acids: CASSPLALSNEKLFF. The CDR3 bases are TGCGCCAGCAGCCCCTTAGCACTTTCTAATGAAAAACTGTTTTTT.

The DNA for the CDR3 is TGCAGTGCTAAGAAATCCTACAATGAGCAGTTCTTC. Protein product: CSAKKSYNEQFF. The chain combines TRBV20-1 with TRBJ2-1; no definite D call. Trimming removed 4 bases from V and 1 base from J, with 5 bases in between. The CDR3 has 12 residues. Germline-derived CDR1 and CDR2 are DFQATT and SNEGSKA (reference sequence).

Remarks on this clonotype: This may come from a read error, since a much larger clone is one base off. The rearrangement uses TRBV4-1 and TRBJ2-1, with 7 bases that match TRBD2. The CDR3 covers 15 residues. Germline values: CDR1 MGHRA, CDR2 YSYEKL. Trimming took 2 bases from V and 6 from J; bases not matched to a gene: 7. CDR3 in amino acids: CASSQRTSGGNEQFF. The CDR3 region has the DNA TGCGCCAGCAGCCAACGGACCTCGGGAGGCAATGAGCAGTTCTTC.

The rearrangement uses TRBV6-1 and TRBJ2-7, with 9 positions matching TRBD1. The CDR3 covers 14 residues. CDR1 is MNHNS and CDR2 is SASEGT in the germline V gene. With 7 bases clipped from V and 6 bases from J, the junction kept 10 bases outside the gene matches. CDR3 in amino acids: CASTEIQGAVEQYF. The DNA of the CDR3 is TGTGCCAGCACCGAAATACAGGGGGCTGTCGAGCAGTACTTC.

This clonotype was seen more than once but under ten times. The chain combines TRBV2 with TRBJ2-1; 9 positions match TRBD2. Trimming removed 4 bases from V and 6 bases from J; junction bases left unmatched: 19. Germline values: CDR1 SNHLY, CDR2 FYNNEI. The CDR3 extends over 19 amino acids. The CDR3 protein is CASSVSKRTSAFRGNEQFF. The CDR3 DNA reads as TGTGCCAGCAGTGTATCGAAGAGGACTAGCGCGTTTCGGGGCAATGAGCAGTTCTTC.

This clonotype occurred a few times. The chain has TRBV10-3 and TRBJ2-7, with D unclear. CDR1 is ENHRY, CDR2 SYGVKD, per germline. The CDR3 totals 12 residues. V was pared by 4 bases and J by 3 bases, with 7 bases between. This CDR3 reads CAISGADYEQYF. Written as DNA, the CDR3 is TGTGCCATCAGTGGGGCAGACTACGAGCAGTACTTC.

The gene calls are TRBV7-9 and TRBJ1-1; D not certain. Germline CDR1 and CDR2: SEHNR and FQNEAQ (reference sequence). The CDR3 contains 11 residues. Between the trimmed V and J ends, which lost 8 bases and 4 bases, there was a span of 8 bases. The CDR3 region is CASLGSTEAFF. CDR3 bases: TGTGCCAGCCTGGGGAGCACTGAAGCTTTCTTT.

The V call is TRBV7-8, the J call TRBJ2-7; the match to TRBD2 covers 12 bases. Trimming removed 0 bases from V and 5 bases from J; junction bases left unmatched: 14. The length of the CDR3 is 19 residues. In germline, CDR1 is SGHVS, CDR2 FQNEAQ. The CDR3 DNA follows: TGTGCCAGCAGCTTAGCGGCGGCGCTAGCGGGGGGGCCTGAGGACGAGCAGTACGTC. Translated, it gives CASSLAAALAGGPEDEQYV.

With respect to this clonotype: Mismatch with germline at one junction end may stem from a read error. The chain uses TRBV20-1 and TRBJ2-2; TRBD2 matches at 10 bases. Germline V gives CDR1 DFQATT, CDR2 SNEGSKA (reference sequence). The CDR3 length is 16 residues. CDR3 bases: TGCTGTGCTAGAGATCAATCGACTAGCGGGACCGGGGAGCTGTTTTTT. Encoded protein: CCARDQSTSGTGELFF.

The V gene is TRBV3-1, the J gene TRBJ1-4; D is ambiguous. The CDR3 sequence is 15 residues long. V was pared by 2 bases and J by 7 bases, with 14 bases between. Germline V gene lookup returns CDR1 LGHDT and CDR2 YNNKEL (reference sequence). Written as DNA, the CDR3 is TGTGCCAGCAGCCAATTAGGGATAGAAGGTGAAAAACTGTTTTTT. Amino acid sequence: CASSQLGIEGEKLFF. Combining the CDR3 with reference TRBV3-1 and TRBJ1-4 gives the whole variable domain DTAVSQTPKYLVTQMGNDKSIKCEQNLGHDTMYWYKQDSKKFLKIMFSYNNKELIINETVPNRFSPKSPDKAHLNLHINSLELGDSAVYFCASSQLGIEGEKLFFGSGTQLSVL.

V and J are TRBV12-3 or TRBV12-4 and TRBJ1-1; no reliable D call. Trimming took 4 bases from V and 4 from J, leaving 16 bases between them. This CDR3 spans 15 amino acids. The CDR3 is CASSSGWVGGTEAFF. CDR3 DNA sequence: TGTGCCAGCAGTTCAGGTTGGGTAGGAGGCACTGAAGCTTTCTTT.

There are a few counts of this clonotype. CDR3 coding DNA: TGCGCCAGCAGTCAAGCGGAGGTATCATATGGCTACACCTTC. This translates into CASSQAEVSYGYTF. The genes are TRBV23-1 and TRBJ1-2; D unresolved. TRBV23-1 is filed as an ORF, its function uncertain. Between the trimmed V and J ends, which lost 2 bases and 5 bases, there was a span of 12 bases. This CDR3 has 14 amino acids.